This T cell receptor beta chain derives from a study of neoadjuvant anti-PD-1 for oral cavity cancer. Germline V gene data show CDR1 as LNHDA and CDR2 as SQIVND (reference sequence). V lost 4 bases and J 5 bases, leaving 11 bases between the germline ends. The length of the CDR3 is 14 residues. Specified time point: after neoadjuvant nivolumab, at surgical resection. Sequencing used immunoSEQ multiplex PCR; TCRdb keeps in-frame clones, though not all of them. The table records almost 6,000 clones, 50% to 65% of them present only once. This clone has only one observation. The starting material was tumor tissue, obtained after nivolumab (anti-PD-1) treatment. This sequence was found in a person aged 35 to 85 with oral cavity squamous cell carcinoma. The chain couples TRBV19 to TRBJ1-4; possibly TRBD1 for D (5 bases). The CDR3 spells CASSTRDGNEKLFF. The CDR3 DNA reads as TGTGCCAGTAGTACCCGGGACGGGAATGAAAAACTGTTTTTT.